A single sample gave rise to the 21 T cell receptor beta chains below, sequenced in a study of early T cells in non-severe SARS-CoV-2 infection. Each CDR3 protein gets one entry after TCRdb re-called the 5' RACE reads with MiXCR. The sample holds 100,000 to 120,000 distinct CDR3 sequences, 10% to 15% seen once. Sequenced here: whole blood, sampled at baseline. The receptors here all came from an adult who was a healthcare worker with PCR-confirmed SARS-CoV-2 infection or an uninfected control (not recorded which).

This clonotype was counted a few times. This rearrangement joins TRBV14 to TRBJ1-2, with a weak D call TRBD1 (5 bases). CDR1 and CDR2 from the germline V gene are SGHDN and FVKESK. This CDR3 spans 17 amino acids. V lost 0 bases to trimming and J lost 1 base, with 15 bases between them. CDR3: CASSQDLLRGINYGYTF. CDR3 nucleotides: TGTGCCAGCAGCCAAGATCTTCTTCGGGGGATTAACTATGGCTACACCTTC.

This clonotype was seen more than once but under ten times. The rearrangement links TRBV18 to TRBJ1-5; D gene uncertain. The V end was cut by 6 bases, the J end by 3 bases, with 18 bases between. Germline V gene sequence: CDR1 KGHSH, CDR2 LQKENI. The CDR3 is 16 residues long. The CDR3 sequence is CASSPWGGNDNQPQHF. CDR3 DNA sequence: TGTGCCAGCTCTCCCTGGGGAGGAAACGACAATCAGCCCCAGCATTTT.

In this sample, this clonotype turned up many times. The chain uses TRBV20-1 and TRBJ1-2, with D possibly matching TRBD1 (6 bases). Trimming cost V 5 bases and J 4 bases, with 17 bases left between them. Germline CDR1 and CDR2: DFQATT and SNEGSKA (reference sequence). The CDR3 runs to 14 residues. This chain's CDR3 is CSAGGPGLVYGYTF. The CDR3 nucleotides read TGCAGTGCTGGGGGCCCAGGCCTCGTCTATGGCTACACCTTC.

This clonotype was seen a few times. A read error is possible here, since a much larger clone lies one base away. The chain combines TRBV7-9 with TRBJ2-7; possible D gene TRBD1, 5 bases. Germline-derived CDR1 and CDR2 are SEHNR and FQNEAQ (reference sequence). The CDR3 is 13 residues long. The CDR3 coding sequence is TGTGTCAGCAGCCACCCGGACACCTACGAGCAGTACTTC. It codes for CVSSHPDTYEQYF.

This rearrangement joins TRBV2 to TRBJ1-1; 7 bases fit TRBD1. Germline V lookup: CDR1 SNHLY, CDR2 FYNNEI. V was pared by 5 bases and J by 3 bases, with 3 bases of the junction left unmatched. The length of the CDR3 is 13 residues. CDR3 nucleotides: TGTGCCAGCAGTAGGGGGCTGGACACTGAAGCTTTCTTT. The encoded protein is CASSRGLDTEAFF.

The rearrangement joins TRBV7-9 to TRBJ2-5; D is undetermined. Between the trimmed V and J ends, which lost 0 bases and 1 base, there was a span of 12 bases. The V gene's germline CDR1 is SEHNR and CDR2 FQNEAQ (reference sequence). The CDR3 covers 16 residues. In nucleotides, the CDR3 is TGTGCCAGCAGCTTAGCGCCGGCTGCTACCCAAGAGACCCAGTACTTC. Its translation is CASSLAPAATQETQYF.

V gene TRBV18 combines with J gene TRBJ2-3; weak D call: TRBD2 (6 bases). V lost 3 bases to trimming and J lost 6 bases, with 10 bases between them. This CDR3 region has 13 residues. Per germline, CDR1 KGHSH and CDR2 LQKENI. This CDR3 reads CASSPGSRDTQYF. DNA of the CDR3: TGTGCCAGCTCACCCGGGAGTCGCGATACGCAGTATTTT.

The chain links TRBV20-1 to TRBJ2-7, with 7 bases lining up with TRBD2. The junction had 14 bases not matched to a gene; V was cut back by 5 bases and J by 10 bases. The CDR3 is 13 amino acids. In germline, CDR1 is DFQATT, CDR2 SNEGSKA (reference sequence). The DNA of the CDR3 is TGCAGTGCTCTCGACCAACATAGGGAGGGACAGTACTTC. This sequence encodes CSALDQHREGQYF.

This clonotype was counted many times. The genes are TRBV20-1 and TRBJ1-5, with TRBD1 as a possible D gene (5 bases). CDR1 is DFQATT and CDR2 is SNEGSKA in the germline V gene (reference sequence). The CDR3 runs to 14 residues. Trimming left V 5 bases short and J 7 bases short, with 18 bases between. The CDR3 coding sequence is TGCAGTGCTTGGACGGGGCATCCGGGACAGCCCCAGCATTTT. This encodes CSAWTGHPGQPQHF.

In its sample, this clonotype was seen many times. The V call is TRBV18, the J call TRBJ2-3; no definite D call. The germline gives CDR1 KGHSH, CDR2 LQKENI. This CDR3 comprises 13 residues. The V end lost 0 bases, the J end lost 2 bases, and 3 bases lay between the germline ends. Here the CDR3 DNA reads TGTGCCAGCTCACCACCTAACACAGATACGCAGTATTTT. Its protein product is CASSPPNTDTQYF.

The V and J genes are TRBV7-8 and TRBJ2-1, with 11 nucleotides matching TRBD1. Losses at the gene ends were 6 bases for V and 0 bases for J; bases not matched to a gene: 1. The CDR3 length is 15 residues. Germline values: CDR1 SGHVS, CDR2 FQNEAQ. The CDR3 protein is CASSGTGGSYNEQFF. The CDR3 DNA reads as TGTGCCAGCAGTGGGACAGGGGGCTCCTACAATGAGCAGTTCTTC.

The V gene is TRBV3-1, the J gene TRBJ1-1; D is possibly TRBD1 (6 bases). V lost 0 bases and J lost 5, with 10 bases in between. From germline, CDR1 is LGHDT and CDR2 YNNKEL (reference sequence). The CDR3 loop spans 14 amino acids. CDR3 DNA: TGTGCCAGCAGCCAAGAAGGGAGGGGGACTGAAGCTTTCTTT. It translates to CASSQEGRGTEAFF. The full variable domain, in which reference TRBV3-1 and TRBJ1-1 provide the parts outside the CDR3, is DTAVSQTPKYLVTQMGNDKSIKCEQNLGHDTMYWYKQDSKKFLKIMFSYNNKELIINETVPNRFSPKSPDKAHLNLHINSLELGDSAVYFCASSQEGRGTEAFFGQGTRLTVV.

This clonotype was counted a few times. The chain joins TRBV12-3 or TRBV12-4 to TRBJ2-7, with TRBD1 matching over 11 bases. The CDR3 runs to 14 residues. The V gene end was trimmed by 3 bases and the J gene end by 6 bases; junction bases not matched to a gene: 4. CDR3 nucleotide sequence: TGTGCCAGCAGTTTCTGGACAGGGGGCGGCGAGCAGTACTTC. Protein product: CASSFWTGGGEQYF.

The rearrangement uses TRBV10-3 and TRBJ1-1; D is perhaps TRBD1 (5 bases). V was pared by 0 bases and J by 0 bases, with 8 bases between. Germline CDR1 reads ENHRY; CDR2 reads SYGVKD. The length of the CDR3 is 15 residues. CDR3 nucleotide sequence: TGTGCCATCAGTGAGTCGACAGCTTTGAACACTGAAGCTTTCTTT. Protein product: CAISESTALNTEAFF.

This clonotype was counted a few times. The rearrangement joins TRBV30 to TRBJ2-3; D remains ambiguous. Germline CDR1 GTSNPN, CDR2 SVGIG (reference sequence). The CDR3 totals 14 residues. Trimming took off 1 base at V and 0 bases at J, with 8 bases between the two ends. CDR3: CAWSGERSTDTQYF. CDR3 in DNA: TGTGCCTGGAGTGGAGAACGGAGCACAGATACGCAGTATTTT. Filled out from reference TRBV30 and TRBJ2-3, the complete variable domain reads SQTIHQWPATLVQPVGSPLSLECTVEGTSNPNLYWYRQAAGRGLQLLFYSVGIGQISSEVPQNLSASRPQDRQFILSSKKLLLSDSGFYLCAWSGERSTDTQYFGPGTRLTVL.

Ten or more counts support this clonotype. The CDR3 DNA follows: TGTGCCAGCAGCTCCAGGGACGAGCAGTACTTC. It yields the protein CASSSRDEQYF. The genes are TRBV11-2 and TRBJ2-7, with D possibly TRBD1 on 5 matching bases. Germline CDR1 is SGHAT and CDR2 is FQNNGV. Trimming took off 4 bases at V and 5 bases at J, with 6 bases between the two ends. There are 11 residues in the CDR3.

This rearrangement joins TRBV5-1 to TRBJ2-3; 13 bases are shared with TRBD2. Trimming cost V 1 base and J 4 bases; bases outside gene matches: 9. The germline gives CDR1 SGHRS, CDR2 YFSETQ. The CDR3 loop spans 18 amino acids. The CDR3 protein is CASSLYRTSGRKSDTQYF. DNA for the CDR3: TGCGCCAGCAGCTTGTATCGGACTAGCGGGAGAAAATCAGATACGCAGTATTTT.

The V and J genes are TRBV7-6 and TRBJ2-7, with TRBD2 matching 8 bases. CDR3 length: 16 amino acids. Trimming took 5 bases from V and 4 from J; bases not matched to a gene: 13. Germline V lookup: CDR1 SGHVS, CDR2 FNYEAQ. For the CDR3, the DNA is TGTGCCAGCAGCCCCCGGATCAGCAGCGGGAGTTACGAGCAGTACTTC. This codes for CASSPRISSGSYEQYF.

This clonotype was seen only a few times. The rearrangement links TRBV10-1 to TRBJ2-1, with D uncertain. CDR3 length equals 18 residues. Germline CDR1 reads WNHNN; CDR2 reads SYGVQD (reference sequence). V gave up 0 bases and J gave up 0 bases, with 15 bases separating them. The chain's CDR3 is CASSESAGPISSYNEQFF. Written as DNA, the CDR3 is TGCGCCAGCAGTGAGTCCGCCGGACCGATAAGCTCCTACAATGAGCAGTTCTTC.

For the CDR3, the DNA is TGCGCCAGCAGCTTGTCTGGGGGCGGTCAGCCCCAGCATTTT. Residues: CASSLSGGGQPQHF. The V gene is TRBV5-1, the J gene TRBJ1-5; D is possibly TRBD1 (6 bases). Germline V gene lookup returns CDR1 SGHRS and CDR2 YFSETQ. The CDR3 sequence is 14 residues long. With 1 base removed from V and 6 bases from J, the gap between germline ends came to 11 bases. Filled out from reference TRBV5-1 and TRBJ1-5, the complete variable domain reads KAGVTQTPRYLIKTRGQQVTLSCSPISGHRSVSWYQQTPGQGLQFLFEYFSETQRNKGNFPGRFSGRQFSNSRSEMNVSTLELGDSALYLCASSLSGGGQPQHFGDGTRLSIL.

There are a few counts of this clonotype. V usage is TRBV5-1 and J usage is TRBJ2-5, with 10 bases matching TRBD2. Germline lookup yields CDR1 SGHRS and CDR2 YFSETQ. The CDR3 loop spans 17 amino acids. J lost 2 bases, V lost 2 bases, and 9 bases had no gene match. The CDR3 loop reads CASSFRLAGEPQETQYF. For the CDR3, the DNA is TGCGCCAGCAGCTTCCGGCTAGCGGGGGAACCACAAGAGACCCAGTACTTC.